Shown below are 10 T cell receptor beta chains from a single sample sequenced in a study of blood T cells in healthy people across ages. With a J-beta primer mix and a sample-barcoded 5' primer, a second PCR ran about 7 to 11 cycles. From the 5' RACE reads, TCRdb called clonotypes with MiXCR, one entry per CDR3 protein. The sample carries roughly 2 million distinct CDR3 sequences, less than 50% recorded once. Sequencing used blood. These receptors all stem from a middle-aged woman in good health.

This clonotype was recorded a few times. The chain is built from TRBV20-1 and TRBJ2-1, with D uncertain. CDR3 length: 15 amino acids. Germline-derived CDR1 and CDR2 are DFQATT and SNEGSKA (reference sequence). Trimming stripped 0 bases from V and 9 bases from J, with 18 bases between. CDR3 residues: CSARDLITNLGEQFF. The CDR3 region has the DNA TGCAGTGCTAGAGATTTAATTACCAACCTCGGTGAGCAGTTCTTC.

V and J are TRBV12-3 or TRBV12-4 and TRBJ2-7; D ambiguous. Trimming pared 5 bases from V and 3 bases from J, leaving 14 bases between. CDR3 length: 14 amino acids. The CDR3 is CASSPDTAVYEQYF. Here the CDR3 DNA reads TGTGCCAGCAGTCCAGACACCGCTGTCTACGAGCAGTACTTC.

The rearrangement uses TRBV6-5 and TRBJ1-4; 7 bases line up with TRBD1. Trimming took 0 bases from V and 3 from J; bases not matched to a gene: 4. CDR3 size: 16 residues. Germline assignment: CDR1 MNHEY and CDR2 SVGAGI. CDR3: CASSYSVTGPNEKLFF. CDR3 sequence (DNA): TGTGCCAGCAGTTACTCTGTGACAGGGCCTAATGAAAAACTGTTTTTT.

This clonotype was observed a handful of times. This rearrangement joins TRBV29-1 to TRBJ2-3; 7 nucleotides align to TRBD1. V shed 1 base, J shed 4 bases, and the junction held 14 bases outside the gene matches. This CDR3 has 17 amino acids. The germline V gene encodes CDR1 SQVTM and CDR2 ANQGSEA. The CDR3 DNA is TGCAGCGTTGAAGGTTGGGTGGGGACAGTCCCCTCAGATACGCAGTATTTT. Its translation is CSVEGWVGTVPSDTQYF.

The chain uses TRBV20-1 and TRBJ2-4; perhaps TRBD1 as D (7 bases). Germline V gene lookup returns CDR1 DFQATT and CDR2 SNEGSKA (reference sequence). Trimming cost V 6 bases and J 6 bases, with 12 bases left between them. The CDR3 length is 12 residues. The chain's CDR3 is CSANRGGNIQYF. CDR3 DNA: TGCAGTGCAAACAGGGGAGGAAACATTCAGTACTTC.

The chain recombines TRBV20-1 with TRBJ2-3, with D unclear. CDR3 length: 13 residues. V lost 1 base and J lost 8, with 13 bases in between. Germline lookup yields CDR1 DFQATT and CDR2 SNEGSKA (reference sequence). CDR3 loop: CSARGLNAPTQYF. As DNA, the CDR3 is TGCAGTGCTAGAGGGTTGAATGCCCCTACGCAGTATTTT.

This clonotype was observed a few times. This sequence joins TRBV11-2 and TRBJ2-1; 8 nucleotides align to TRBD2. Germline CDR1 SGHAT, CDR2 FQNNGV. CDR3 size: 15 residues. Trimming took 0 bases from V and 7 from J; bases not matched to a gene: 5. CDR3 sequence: CASSLEASGFNEQFF. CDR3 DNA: TGTGCCAGCAGCTTAGAGGCTAGCGGGTTTAATGAGCAGTTCTTC.

This CDR3 reads CASSYRGWGLEAFF. In nucleotides, the CDR3 is TGTGCCAGCAGTTATAGGGGGTGGGGTCTTGAAGCTTTCTTT. The chain joins TRBV6-2 or TRBV6-3 to TRBJ1-1; D might be TRBD1 (6 bases). V lost 3 bases, J lost 7 bases, and 15 bases lay in between. The CDR3 has 14 residues. Per the germline V gene, CDR1 is MNHEY and CDR2 is SVGEGT.

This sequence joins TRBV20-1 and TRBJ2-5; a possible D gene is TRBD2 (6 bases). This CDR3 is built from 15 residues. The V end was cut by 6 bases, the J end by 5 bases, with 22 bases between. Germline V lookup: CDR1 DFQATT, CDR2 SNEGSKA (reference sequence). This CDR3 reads CSARGLYGEAETQYF. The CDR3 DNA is TGCAGTGCCCGCGGCCTATATGGGGAGGCGGAGACCCAGTACTTC.

The chain's CDR3 is CASSTQGTGELFF. CDR3 nucleotide sequence: TGCGCCAGCAGCACGCAGGGGACCGGGGAGCTGTTTTTT. V is TRBV4-1 and J is TRBJ2-2, with a weak D call TRBD1 (6 bases). Germline CDR1 reads MGHRA; CDR2 reads YSYEKL. The V gene lost 5 bases and the J gene lost 5 bases, with 9 bases spanning the gap. This CDR3 comprises 13 residues.